This T cell receptor (beta chain) was found in a study of T cells in Graves' hyperthyroidism and ophthalmopathy (dated by TCRdb to the late 2010s). Some background on the complete study: Peripheral blood samples were taken at initial diagnosis, before any treatment was given. To identify TCR V-J signatures that set the groups apart, the researchers used a discovery cohort of more than 95 patients, made up of under 45 with Graves' ophthalmopathy and 57 with stable Graves' hyperthyroidism. Prospective prediction of ophthalmopathy was tested in an independent validation cohort consisting of some 20 hyperthyroidism patients and more than 15 patients who later progressed to ophthalmopathy. The 95 to 100 discovery patients were divided at random into training and test sets in a 7:3 ratio. Thyroid tissue and blood T-cell repertoires from six Graves' hyperthyroidism patients were also compared in the study. Following sampling, methimazole starting at 30 mg daily was given to hyperthyroidism patients, and high-dose intravenous methylprednisolone was given to ophthalmopathy patients. The paper reports TCR Vbeta CDR3 sequencing of approximately 130 peripheral blood samples: approximately 43 ophthalmopathy, 70 to 85 hyperthyroidism and around 17 progressor patients.

Beyond this particular receptor, the publication reports: No statistical method was used to set the sample size in advance, and investigators knew the group allocation. Ophthalmopathy was separated from stable hyperthyroidism by a 13 V-J signature model, with around 90% sensitivity and about 81% specificity obtained in cross-validation and 80%/75% obtained in testing. Blood samples also contained most of the expanded thyroid clonotypes (frequency above 0.001), which suggests that blood repertoires may reflect thyroid immune responses. In validation, progression to ophthalmopathy was predicted by the model with 70.59% sensitivity and 72.22% specificity, a median of approximately 6.5 months before onset.

The TCR beta CDR3 regions were amplified from the RNA transcripts. For the first round of RT-PCR on the TCR CDR3, the HTBI primer set was used together with the Qiagen OneStep RT-PCR kit. Libraries were constructed in a second round of multiplex PCR, after which size selection and purification were performed. Libraries were sequenced paired-end with 100 bp reads on an Illumina HiSeq2000. As for the authors' bioinformatics: Raw data were processed with SOAPnuke, discarding reads with adapters, uncalled bases, mean Phred below 15, or no exact constant-primer or identifier match. High-quality paired reads were merged with COPE v1.2.5, and unique nucleotide sequences were defined as clonotypes. MiTCR v1.1 was used to align clonotypes to the IMGT TRBV, TRBD and TRBJ reference segments. Analysis was restricted to V-J combinations with a frequency above 0.0001, which covered about 99% of repertoires. The TCS score was defined as F50 (clonal expansion) divided by E x V (chaos), with BLOSUM62-based TCRdist calculated between CDR3 peptides within each V-J. Welch's t-statistics and random forest reduced approximately 520 V-J features to 10 to 15, which were used in a naive Bayes classifier (R e1071). The similarity between thyroid and blood repertoires was quantified using the Morisita-Horn index. TCRdb redid the processing of the public reads, applying fastp at Q25 and MiXCR, and retained in-frame beta chains. Rows matching on CDR3 protein sequence are summarized as one entry with the most common DNA and genes. None of the V and J calls come from the authors' own analysis; TCRdb made them. This sample gives around 720,000 distinct CDR3 sequences in total; roughly a third of them show up just once. 31% of the sample rests with the top ten.

A patient counted as having stable Graves' hyperthyroidism if no progression to ophthalmopathy occurred over 18 months of follow-up. Hyperthyroidism patients were newly diagnosed, with disease duration under 2 months, and aged 18 to 65 years. The study excluded patients with uncontrolled infections, other autoimmune diseases, pregnancy or lactation. Diagnoses were based on clinical symptoms, serum thyroxine and TRAb, thyroid ultrasound and orbital computed tomography. PBMCs were isolated from about 10 ml of fresh peripheral blood by Ficoll-Paque density gradient centrifugation. Total RNA was extracted using Trizol reagent, and RNA quality was assessed on an Agilent 2100 Bioanalyzer. To note about this clonotype: This clone's antigen is unknown. One base away there is no much larger clone; base qualities are not given.

Sequences MGHDK (CDR1) and SYGVNS (CDR2) are obtained from the germline V gene. CDR3 length: 14 amino acids, cysteine to phenylalanine. The read is trimmed to its CDR3 DNA, 42 bases read in frame from base 1. The chain employs TRBV25-1 and TRBJ2-5; TRBD2 could be the D gene, as 7 bases match. The J call may be incorrect, as the DNA end agrees better with TRBJ2-1. This receptor was obtained from a woman in her 40s with Graves' hyperthyroidism. Sample: blood. The CDR3 in this case is CASSEWGGGGGQFF. The nucleotide sequence is given as TGTGCCAGCAGTGAATGGGGGGGGGGCGGAGGGCAGTTCTTC.